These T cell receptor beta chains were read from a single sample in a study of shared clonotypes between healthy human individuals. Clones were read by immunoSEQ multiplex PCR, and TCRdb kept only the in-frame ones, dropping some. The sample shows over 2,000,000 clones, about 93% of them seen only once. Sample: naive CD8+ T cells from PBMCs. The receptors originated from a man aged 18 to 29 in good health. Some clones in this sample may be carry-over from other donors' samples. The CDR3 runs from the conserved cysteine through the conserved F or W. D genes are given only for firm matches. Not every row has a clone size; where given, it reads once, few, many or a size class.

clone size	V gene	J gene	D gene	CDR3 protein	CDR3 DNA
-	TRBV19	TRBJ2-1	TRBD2	CASSIEPSLAGSSYNEQFF	TGTGCCAGTAGTATAGAACCCTCCTTAGCGGGGAGCTCCTACAATGAGCAGTTCTTC
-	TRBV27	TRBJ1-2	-	CASRPKGGLIYGYTF	TGTGCCAGCAGGCCCAAGGGGGGACTGATCTATGGCTACACCTTC
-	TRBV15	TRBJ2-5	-	CATSSAWVGWETQYF	TGTGCCACCAGCAGTGCCTGGGTGGGCTGGGAGACCCAGTACTTC
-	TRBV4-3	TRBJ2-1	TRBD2	CASSQDTGLAGGWEQFF	TGCGCCAGCAGCCAAGATACGGGACTAGCGGGAGGTTGGGAGCAGTTCTTC
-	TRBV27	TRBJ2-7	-	CASSLTSSYEQYF	TGTGCCAGCAGTTTAACCTCTTCCTACGAGCAGTACTTC
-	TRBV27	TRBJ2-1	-	CASRVIGSSYNEQFF	TGTGCCAGCAGGGTTATCGGGAGTTCCTACAATGAGCAGTTCTTC
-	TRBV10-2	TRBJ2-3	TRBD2	CASSVIGLAGEPQYF	TGCGCCAGCAGTGTTATAGGACTAGCGGGAGAGCCGCAGTATTTT
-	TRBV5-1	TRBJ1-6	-	CASSLNIQTGSSYNSPLHF	TGCGCCAGCAGCTTGAACATTCAGACAGGTTCCTCCTATAATTCACCCCTCCACTTT
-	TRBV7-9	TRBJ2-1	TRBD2	CASSLPEWGTSGNEQFF	TGTGCCAGCAGCTTACCCGAGTGGGGGACTAGCGGGAATGAGCAGTTCTTC
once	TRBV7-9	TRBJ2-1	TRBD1	CASSFYRGHNEQFF	TGTGCCAGCAGCTTCTACAGGGGCCACAATGAGCAGTTCTTC
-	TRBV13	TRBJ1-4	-	CASSLKRQVNEKLFF	TGTGCCAGCAGCTTAAAACGCCAGGTCAATGAAAAACTGTTTTTT
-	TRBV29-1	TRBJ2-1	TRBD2	CSVAGTSGSYNEQFF	TGCAGCGTCGCCGGGACTAGCGGGTCCTACAATGAGCAGTTCTTC
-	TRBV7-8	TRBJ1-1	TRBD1	CASSIMRAGGTEAFF	TGTGCCAGCAGCATAATGCGGGCAGGGGGCACTGAAGCTTTCTTT
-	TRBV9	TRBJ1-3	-	CASSPPSSGNTIYF	TGTGCCAGCAGCCCCCCCTCCTCTGGAAACACCATATATTTT
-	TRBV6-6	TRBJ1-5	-	CASYGGGYQPQHF	TGTGCCAGCTACGGCGGCGGCTATCAGCCCCAGCATTTT
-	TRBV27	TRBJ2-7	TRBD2	CASARRASGPLSEQYF	TGTGCCAGCGCACGCCGGGCTAGCGGACCCCTGTCGGAGCAGTACTTC
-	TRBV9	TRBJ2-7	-	CASSAGTGYEQYF	TGTGCCAGCAGCGCCGGGACTGGCTACGAGCAGTACTTC
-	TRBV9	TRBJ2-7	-	CASSIGGTPYEQYF	TGTGCCAGCAGCATCGGAGGTACCCCCTACGAGCAGTACTTC
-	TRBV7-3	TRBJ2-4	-	CASSQPGRENIQYF	TGTGCCAGCAGCCAACCGGGACGGGAAAACATTCAGTACTTC
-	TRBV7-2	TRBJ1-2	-	CASSPNRVDYGYTF	TGTGCCAGCAGCCCTAACAGGGTGGACTATGGCTACACCTTC
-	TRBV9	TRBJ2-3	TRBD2	CASSATSGADTDTQYF	TGTGCCAGCAGCGCAACTAGCGGGGCAGACACAGATACGCAGTATTTT
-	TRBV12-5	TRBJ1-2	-	CASGPPGGFRNGYTF	TGTGCTAGTGGACCCCCGGGGGGGTTCCGTAATGGCTACACCTTC
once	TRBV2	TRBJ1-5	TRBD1	CARSPGQGEGHQPQHF	TGTGCCCGAAGCCCGGGACAGGGGGAGGGGCATCAGCCCCAGCATTTT
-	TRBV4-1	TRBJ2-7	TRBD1	CASSQVGQAYEQYF	TGCGCCAGCAGCCAAGTCGGACAGGCCTACGAGCAGTACTTC
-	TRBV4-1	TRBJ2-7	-	CASSQAAYSSYEQYF	TGCGCCAGCAGCCAAGCGGCATACAGCTCCTACGAGCAGTACTTC
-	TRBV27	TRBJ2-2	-	CASSLRGNTGELFF	TGTGCCAGCAGTTTGAGGGGGAACACCGGGGAGCTGTTTTTT
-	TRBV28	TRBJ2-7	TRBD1	CAINSPTGGAEGWTYEQYF	TGTGCCATCAATTCTCCAACAGGGGGCGCTGAGGGCTGGACCTACGAGCAGTACTTC
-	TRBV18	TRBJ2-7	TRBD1	CASSPDRLSSYEQYF	TGTGCCAGCTCACCGGACAGGCTGAGCTCCTACGAGCAGTACTTC
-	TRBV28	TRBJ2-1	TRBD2	CASTLTSGRHQFF	TGTGCCAGCACCCTGACTAGCGGGAGACATCAGTTCTTC
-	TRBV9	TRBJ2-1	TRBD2	CASSGGLAGGSPNEQFF	TGTGCCAGCAGCGGGGGACTAGCGGGAGGGTCCCCCAATGAGCAGTTCTTC
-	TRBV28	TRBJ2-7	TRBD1	CASRPRDSSYEQYF	TGTGCCAGCAGGCCCCGGGACAGTTCCTACGAGCAGTACTTC
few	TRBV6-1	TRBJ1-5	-	CASRAGTLMQPQHF	TGTGCCAGCAGGGCCGGGACTTTGATGCAGCCCCAGCATTTT
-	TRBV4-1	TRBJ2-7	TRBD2	CASSPRSGTYSYEQYF	TGCGCCAGCAGCCCGCGAAGCGGGACCTACTCCTACGAGCAGTACTTC
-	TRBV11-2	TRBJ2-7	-	CASSLTGFSYEQYF	TGTGCCAGCAGCTTGACAGGTTTCTCCTACGAGCAGTACTTC
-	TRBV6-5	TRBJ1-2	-	CASSSHPGSGYTF	TGTGCCAGCAGTTCCCACCCCGGGAGTGGCTACACCTTC
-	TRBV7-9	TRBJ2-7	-	CASSREGQDYEQYF	TGTGCCAGCAGCCGGGAGGGACAGGACTACGAGCAGTACTTC
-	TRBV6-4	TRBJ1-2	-	CASREDKNYGYTF	TGTGCCAGCAGGGAAGACAAAAACTATGGCTACACCTTC
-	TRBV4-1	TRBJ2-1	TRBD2	CASSQVIAGGIYNEQFF	TGCGCCAGCAGCCAAGTGATAGCGGGAGGGATCTACAATGAGCAGTTCTTC
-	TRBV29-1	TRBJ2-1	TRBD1	CSVVGTGPLVFF	TGCAGCGTTGTAGGGACAGGGCCCTTGGTTTTCTTC
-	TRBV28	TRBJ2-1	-	CASSPRDTYYNEQFF	TGTGCCAGCAGTCCAAGAGACACCTACTACAATGAGCAGTTCTTC
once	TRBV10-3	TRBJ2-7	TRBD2	CAISEPGGSYEQYF	TGTGCCATCAGTGAACCGGGAGGCTCCTACGAGCAGTACTTC
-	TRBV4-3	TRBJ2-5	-	CASSQEDREGETQYF	TGCGCCAGCAGCCAAGAGGACAGGGAGGGGGAGACCCAGTACTTC
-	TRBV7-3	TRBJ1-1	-	CASSLTGKEAFF	TGTGCCAGCAGCTTAACCGGGAAAGAAGCTTTCTTT
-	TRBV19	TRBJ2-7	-	CASRGSPHEQYF	TGTGCCAGTAGAGGGAGCCCCCACGAGCAGTACTTC
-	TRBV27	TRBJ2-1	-	CASSLGQSPSYNEQFF	TGTGCCAGCAGTTTAGGGCAGTCTCCCTCCTACAATGAGCAGTTCTTC
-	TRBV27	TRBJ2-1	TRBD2	CASGILAGGYNEQFF	TGTGCCAGCGGGATCTTAGCGGGAGGCTACAATGAGCAGTTCTTC
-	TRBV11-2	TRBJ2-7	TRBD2	CASSFGLAGAYEQYF	TGTGCCAGCAGCTTTGGACTAGCGGGAGCGTACGAGCAGTACTTC
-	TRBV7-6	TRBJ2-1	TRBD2	CASSLAGRRNSGSKWEQFF	TGTGCCAGCAGCTTAGCTGGTCGTCGGAATAGCGGGAGTAAATGGGAGCAGTTCTTC
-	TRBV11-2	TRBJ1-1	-	CASSLGRRSEAFF	TGTGCCAGCAGCTTAGGTCGACGCTCTGAAGCTTTCTTT
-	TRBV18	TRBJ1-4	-	CASTETGSVYPPNEKLFF	TGTGCCAGCACCGAAACAGGGTCGGTTTATCCCCCCAATGAAAAACTGTTTTTT
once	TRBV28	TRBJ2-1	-	CASGGPYNEQFF	TGTGCCAGCGGAGGGCCCTACAATGAGCAGTTCTTC
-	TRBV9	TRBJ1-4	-	CASSVGGRDEKLFF	TGTGCCAGCAGCGTAGGGGGGCGAGATGAAAAACTGTTTTTT
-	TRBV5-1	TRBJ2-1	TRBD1	CASSQGTGQYNEQFF	TGCGCCAGCAGCCAGGGGACAGGGCAGTACAATGAGCAGTTCTTC
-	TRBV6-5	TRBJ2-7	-	CASSNDYVNEQYF	TGTGCCAGCAGTAATGACTACGTAAACGAGCAGTACTTC
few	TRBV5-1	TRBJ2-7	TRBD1	CASSAGQGAYEQYF	TGCGCCAGCAGCGCCGGACAGGGGGCCTACGAGCAGTACTTC
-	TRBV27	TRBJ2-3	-	CASSLAGLNTQYF	TGTGCCAGCAGTTTAGCGGGACTCAATACGCAGTATTTT
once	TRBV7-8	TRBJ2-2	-	CASSSNMWGKGTGELFF	TGTGCCAGCAGTTCTAATATGTGGGGCAAGGGAACCGGGGAGCTGTTTTTT
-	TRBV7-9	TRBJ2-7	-	CASSLGAHSFYEQYF	TGTGCCAGCAGCTTAGGGGCCCACAGTTTCTACGAGCAGTACTTC
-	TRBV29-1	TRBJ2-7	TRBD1	CSVRSGTGYEQYF	TGCAGCGTTCGTTCTGGGACAGGCTACGAGCAGTACTTC